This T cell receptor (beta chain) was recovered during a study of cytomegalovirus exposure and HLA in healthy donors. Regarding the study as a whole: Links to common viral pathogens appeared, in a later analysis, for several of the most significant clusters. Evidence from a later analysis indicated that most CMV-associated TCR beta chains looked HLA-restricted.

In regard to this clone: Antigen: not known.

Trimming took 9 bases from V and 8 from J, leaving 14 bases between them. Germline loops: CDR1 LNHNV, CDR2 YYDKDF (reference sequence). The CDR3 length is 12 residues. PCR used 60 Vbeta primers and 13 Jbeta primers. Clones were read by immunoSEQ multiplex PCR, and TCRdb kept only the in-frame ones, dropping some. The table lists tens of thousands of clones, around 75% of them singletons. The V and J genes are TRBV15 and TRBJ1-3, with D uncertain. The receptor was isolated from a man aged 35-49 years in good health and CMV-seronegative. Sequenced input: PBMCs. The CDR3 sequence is CATNNPGDTIYF. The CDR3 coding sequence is TGTGCCACTAATAACCCCGGGGACACCATATATTTT. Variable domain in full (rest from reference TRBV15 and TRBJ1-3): DAMVIQNPRYQVTQFGKPVTLSCSQTLNHNVMYWYQQKSSQAPKLLFHYYDKDFNNEADTPDNFQSRRPNTSFCFLDIRSPGLGDTAMYLCATNNPGDTIYFGEGSWLTVV.